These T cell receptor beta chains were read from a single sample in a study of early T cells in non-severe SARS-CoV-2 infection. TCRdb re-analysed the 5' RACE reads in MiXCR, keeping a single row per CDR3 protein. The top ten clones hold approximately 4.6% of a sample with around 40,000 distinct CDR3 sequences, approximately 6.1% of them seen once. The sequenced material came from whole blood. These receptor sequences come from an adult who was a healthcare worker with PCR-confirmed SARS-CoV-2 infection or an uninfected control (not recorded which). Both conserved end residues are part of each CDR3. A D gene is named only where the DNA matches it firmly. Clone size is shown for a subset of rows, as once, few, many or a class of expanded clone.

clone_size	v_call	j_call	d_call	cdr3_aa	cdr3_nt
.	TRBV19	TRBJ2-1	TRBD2	CASSRTRDEQFF	TGTGCCAGTAGTAGGACTAGGGATGAGCAGTTCTTC
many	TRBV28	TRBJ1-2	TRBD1	CASSLFASGTGGGYTF	TGTGCCAGCAGTTTATTCGCCTCCGGGACAGGTGGTGGCTACACCTTC
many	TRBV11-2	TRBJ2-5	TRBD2	CASSSPAAGVQETQYF	TGTGCCAGCAGCTCCCCAGCGGCGGGAGTTCAAGAGACCCAGTACTTC
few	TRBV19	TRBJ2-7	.	CASSTDLRATSYEQYF	TGTGCCAGTAGTACGGACCTCCGGGCCACATCCTACGAGCAGTACTTC
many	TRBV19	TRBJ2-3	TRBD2	CASSIALAGGPTDTQYF	TGTGCCAGTAGTATAGCACTAGCGGGAGGCCCCACAGATACGCAGTATTTT
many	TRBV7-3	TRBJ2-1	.	CASSLARGNEQFF	TGTGCCAGCAGCCTAGCTAGGGGGAATGAGCAGTTCTTC
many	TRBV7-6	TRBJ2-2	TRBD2	CASSAGTSGYTGELFF	TGTGCCAGCAGTGCCGGGACTAGCGGGTACACCGGGGAGCTGTTTTTT
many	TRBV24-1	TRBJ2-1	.	CATTPGERPNEQFF	TGTGCCACCACCCCAGGGGAAAGACCTAATGAGCAGTTCTTC
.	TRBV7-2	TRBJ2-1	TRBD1	CASSLDLKGQAWHEQFF	TGTGCCAGCAGCTTAGATCTTAAGGGACAGGCTTGGCATGAGCAGTTCTTC
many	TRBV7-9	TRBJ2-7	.	CASSLTTYEQYF	TGTGCCAGCAGCTTAACCACCTACGAGCAGTACTTC
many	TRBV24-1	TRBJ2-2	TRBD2	CATSDLGLAEGDTGELFF	TGTGCCACCAGTGATTTGGGGCTAGCGGAAGGGGACACCGGGGAGCTGTTTTTT
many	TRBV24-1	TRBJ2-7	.	CATSDTSGPPGEQYF	TGTGCCACCAGTGATACGTCGGGTCCTCCGGGCGAGCAGTACTTC
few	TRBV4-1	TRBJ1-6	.	CASSQVGGNNSPLHF	TGCGCCAGCAGCCAAGTGGGGGGAAATAATTCACCCCTCCACTTT
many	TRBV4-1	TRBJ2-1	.	CASSQDPLGPISYNEQFF	TGCGCCAGCAGCCAAGATCCCCTAGGGCCCATTTCCTACAATGAGCAGTTCTTC
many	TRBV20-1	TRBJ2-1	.	CSARGKTYNEQFF	TGCAGTGCTCGGGGGAAGACCTACAATGAGCAGTTCTTC
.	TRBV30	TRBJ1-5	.	CAWSTRGLYNQPQHF	TGTGCCTGGAGCACACGAGGCCTATACAATCAGCCCCAGCATTTT
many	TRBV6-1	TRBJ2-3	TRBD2	CASSATSGGLTDTQYF	TGTGCCAGCAGTGCGACTAGCGGGGGACTCACAGATACGCAGTATTTT
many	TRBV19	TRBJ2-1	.	CASTRGNEQFF	TGTGCCAGTACCAGGGGCAATGAGCAGTTCTTC
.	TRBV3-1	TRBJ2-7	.	CASSHGNGNEQYF	TGTGCCAGCAGCCACGGGAATGGAAACGAGCAGTACTTC
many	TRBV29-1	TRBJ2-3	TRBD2	CSVLSGSSTDTQYF	TGCAGCGTTCTTAGCGGGAGTAGCACAGATACGCAGTATTTT
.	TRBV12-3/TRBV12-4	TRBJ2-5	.	CASSVLMPAQETQYF	TGTGCCAGCAGTGTCCTTATGCCTGCTCAAGAGACCCAGTACTTC
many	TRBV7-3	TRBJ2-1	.	CASSLSPPPYNEQFF	TGTGCCAGCAGCTTAAGCCCACCCCCCTACAATGAGCAGTTCTTC
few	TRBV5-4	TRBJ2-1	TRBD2	CATVGGEDIDEQFF	TGTGCCACCGTGGGGGGGGAGGATATCGATGAGCAGTTCTTC
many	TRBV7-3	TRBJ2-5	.	CASSLSPGETQYF	TGTGCCAGCAGCTTATCCCCAGGAGAGACCCAGTACTTC
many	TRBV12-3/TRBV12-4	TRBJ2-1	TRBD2	CASSPTSGRAVEQFF	TGTGCCAGCAGTCCCACTAGCGGGAGGGCCGTCGAGCAGTTCTTC
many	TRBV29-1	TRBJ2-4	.	CSVDPGGIQYF	TGCAGCGTTGACCCAGGAGGCATTCAGTACTTC
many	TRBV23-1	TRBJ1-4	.	CASSQSRLSWGEKLFF	TGCGCCAGCAGTCAATCGCGTCTTTCGTGGGGTGAAAAACTGTTTTTT
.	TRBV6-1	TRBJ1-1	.	CASSDRQSMNTEAFF	TGTGCCAGCAGTGATAGACAGTCCATGAACACTGAAGCTTTCTTT
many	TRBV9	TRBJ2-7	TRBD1	CASSLRTGNWEQYF	TGTGCCAGCAGCTTGCGGACAGGCAATTGGGAGCAGTACTTC
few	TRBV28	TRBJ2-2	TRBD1	CASSLTGVGGELFF	TGTGCCAGCTCGCTAACAGGGGTAGGCGGGGAGCTGTTTTTT
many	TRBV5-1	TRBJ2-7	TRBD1	CASSRDRDPSEQYF	TGCGCCAGCAGTCGGGACAGGGACCCCTCCGAGCAGTACTTC
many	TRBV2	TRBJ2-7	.	CASSEILDGPYEQYF	TGTGCCAGCAGTGAAATTCTGGACGGTCCCTACGAGCAGTACTTC
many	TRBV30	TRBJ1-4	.	CAWSVPPANEKLFF	TGTGCCTGGAGTGTACCCCCGGCGAATGAAAAACTGTTTTTT
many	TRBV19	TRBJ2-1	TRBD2	CASSERTSGYNEQFF	TGTGCCAGTAGTGAGAGGACTAGCGGTTACAATGAGCAGTTCTTC
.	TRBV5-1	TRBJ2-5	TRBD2	CASSSLASGSQETQYF	TGCGCCAGCAGCTCCTTGGCTAGCGGGAGCCAAGAGACCCAGTACTTC
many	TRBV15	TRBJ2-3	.	CATSPTTDTQYF	TGTGCCACCTCTCCGACCACAGATACGCAGTATTTT
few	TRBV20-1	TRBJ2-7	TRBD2	CSASRPAGGPRTEQYF	TGCAGTGCTAGCAGGCCGGCGGGAGGGCCTCGCACCGAGCAGTACTTC
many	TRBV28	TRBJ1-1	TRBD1	CASTDRLLSSQEAFF	TGTGCCAGCACGGACAGGCTCCTTTCTTCCCAGGAAGCTTTCTTT
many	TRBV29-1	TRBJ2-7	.	CSVSTVSYEQYF	TGCAGCGTATCGACAGTATCCTACGAGCAGTACTTC
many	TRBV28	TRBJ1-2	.	CASAGADNYGYTF	TGTGCCAGCGCAGGGGCAGATAACTATGGCTACACCTTC
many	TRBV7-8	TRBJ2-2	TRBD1	CASSLTRGLGGELFF	TGTGCCAGCAGCTTAACCAGGGGGCTAGGCGGGGAGCTGTTTTTT
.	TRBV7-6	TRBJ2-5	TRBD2	CASSPLREGGETQYF	TGTGCCAGCAGCCCTCTCCGGGAGGGGGGAGAGACCCAGTACTTC
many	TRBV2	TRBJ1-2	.	CATHPGRPYGYTF	TGTGCCACCCACCCCGGACGACCCTATGGCTACACCTTC
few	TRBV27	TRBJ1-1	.	CASSLVDGEAFF	TGTGCCAGCAGTTTAGTGGACGGTGAAGCTTTCTTT
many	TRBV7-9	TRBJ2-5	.	CASSWSQETQYF	TGTGCCAGCAGCTGGTCCCAAGAGACCCAGTACTTC
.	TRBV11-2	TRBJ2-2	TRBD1	CASSLTGVTGELFF	TGTGCCAGCAGCTTGACAGGGGTTACCGGGGAGCTGTTTTTT
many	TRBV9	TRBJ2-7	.	CASSLFPGNSEMYF	TGTGCCAGCAGCCTCTTTCCCGGGAACTCGGAGATGTACTTC
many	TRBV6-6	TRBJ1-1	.	CASSYRGDSAFF	TGTGCCAGCAGTTACCGGGGAGACAGTGCTTTCTTT
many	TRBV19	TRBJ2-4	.	CASSIDRQLLAKNIQYF	TGTGCCAGTAGTATAGACCGGCAGCTACTAGCCAAAAACATTCAGTACTTC
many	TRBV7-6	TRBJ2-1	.	CASSLSVPTGQYNEQFF	TGTGCCAGCAGCTTATCGGTCCCCACTGGACAGTACAATGAGCAGTTCTTC
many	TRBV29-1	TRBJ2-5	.	CSVGGLGDQYF	TGCAGCGTTGGGGGATTAGGTGACCAGTACTTC
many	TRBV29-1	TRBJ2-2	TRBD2	CSVATEWTSGANTGELFF	TGCAGCGTTGCCACGGAGTGGACTAGCGGGGCGAATACCGGGGAGCTGTTTTTT
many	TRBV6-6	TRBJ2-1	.	CASSYGLNEQFF	TGTGCCAGCAGTTACGGCCTCAATGAGCAGTTCTTC
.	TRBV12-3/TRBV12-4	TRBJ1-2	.	CASSLGAADYGYTF	TGTGCCAGCAGTTTAGGGGCGGCCGACTATGGCTACACCTTC
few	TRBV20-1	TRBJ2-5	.	CSARDTGRYQETQYF	TGCAGTGCTAGAGATACGGGACGGTACCAAGAGACCCAGTACTTC
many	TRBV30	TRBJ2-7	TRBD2	CAWRGTSGRAYEQYF	TGTGCCTGGAGGGGGACTAGCGGGAGAGCCTACGAGCAGTACTTC
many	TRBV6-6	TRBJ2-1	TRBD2	CASSSTISGRGSYNEQFF	TGTGCCAGCAGTTCAACTATTAGCGGGAGGGGGTCCTACAATGAGCAGTTCTTC
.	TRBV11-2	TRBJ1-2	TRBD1	CASSTGGQGSVYGYTF	TGTGCCAGCAGCACCGGGGGACAGGGCTCGGTCTATGGCTACACCTTC
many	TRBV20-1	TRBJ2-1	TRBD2	CSAMRLAGEPSYNEQFF	TGCAGTGCTATGAGACTAGCGGGAGAACCCTCCTACAATGAGCAGTTCTTC